The TCR beta chain described here comes from a study of blood T cell repertoires in COVID-19. The CDR3 has 13 amino acids. V lost 6 bases and J 11 bases, leaving 17 bases between the germline ends. Germline V lookup: CDR1 MDHEN, CDR2 SYDVKM. Under the authors' procedure: Amplification with reference gene primers provided the estimates of nucleated cell counts. Here immunoSEQ multiplex PCR was the method, and the copy in TCRdb shows in-frame clones only, minus some. D and trimming were read from the DNA, whereas the V and J calls and clone size are those reported in that table. Here the sample spans 190,000 or so clones, around 89% being singletons.

This rearrangement joins TRBV28 to TRBJ1-5; D possibly corresponds to TRBD1 (5 bases). The TCR was taken from a woman aged 18-30 years who had recovered from COVID-19. Material: PBMCs or T cells enriched from blood (not recorded which). CDR3 sequence reads: CASSPFTQGTQHF. The CDR3 DNA reads TGTGCCAGCAGCCCTTTTACCCAGGGTACCCAGCATTTT.